Shown below are 30 T cell receptor beta chains from a single sample sequenced in a study of OX40 agonist ivuxolimab in advanced cancers. Some clones are missing from TCRdb's copy, which holds only in-frame ones; the method was immunoSEQ multiplex PCR. The sample includes about 72,000 clones, 81% of them seen just once. This specimen consisted of CD4+ or CD8+ T cells sorted from blood, obtained in a trial of the OX40 agonist ivuxolimab. The receptors derive from an adult with an advanced solid tumor such as melanoma, head and neck, liver or kidney cancer.

This clone was detected only once. The chain carries TRBV11-2 and TRBJ1-1; the D is unclear. Trimming took off 0 bases at V and 8 bases at J, with 13 bases between the two ends. The CDR3 is made up of 14 amino acids. CDR1 is SGHAT and CDR2 is FQNNGV in the germline V gene. CDR3 sequence (DNA): TGTGCCAGCAGCTTAGATTTAACTTCTACCGAAGCTTTCTTT. This encodes CASSLDLTSTEAFF.

The V call is TRBV18, the J call TRBJ1-2; 7 bases match TRBD1. This CDR3 has 15 residues. In germline, CDR1 is KGHSH, CDR2 LQKENI. V gave up 0 bases and J gave up 4 bases; unmatched junction bases: 5. The CDR3 region has the DNA TGTGCCAGCTCACCACCGGTTAACAGGGGCTATGGCTACACCTTC. Protein product: CASSPPVNRGYGYTF.

V is TRBV7-2 and J is TRBJ2-7, with 11 bases aligning to TRBD2. The CDR3 has 17 residues. In germline, CDR1 is SGHTA, CDR2 FQGNSA. Trimming took 4 bases from V and 3 from J; bases not matched to a gene: 11. CDR3 sequence: CASSSRGGTSGSYEQYF. CDR3 bases: TGTGCCAGCAGCTCCCGAGGAGGGACTAGCGGCAGCTACGAGCAGTACTTC.

The table lists this clone with a few counts. The rearrangement links TRBV18 to TRBJ2-2; D remains ambiguous. V was shortened by 6 bases and J by 4 bases, with 15 bases between the two germline ends. CDR3 length: 15 amino acids. In germline, CDR1 is KGHSH, CDR2 LQKENI. CDR3 protein: CASSPPARSTGELFF. The CDR3, as DNA: TGTGCCAGCTCCCCTCCGGCCCGCAGCACCGGGGAGCTGTTTTTT.

This rearrangement joins TRBV4-1 to TRBJ1-2; TRBD1 matches at 9 bases. With V trimmed by 4 bases and J by 8 bases, 8 bases remained unmatched. The CDR3 is made up of 14 amino acids. In germline, CDR1 is MGHRA, CDR2 YSYEKL. CDR3 in amino acids: CASSPGRTGAGYTF. The DNA of the CDR3 is TGCGCCAGCAGCCCAGGTAGGACAGGGGCCGGCTACACCTTC.

A remark on this clone: Likely a read error: the CDR3 ends without its conserved phenylalanine or tryptophan. V is TRBV5-1 and J is TRBJ2-3; a possible D gene is TRBD1 (6 bases). The CDR3 totals 13 residues. V shed 2 bases and J shed 5 bases, with 9 bases lying between them. Looked up from germline, CDR1 is SGHRS and CDR2 is YFSETQ. CDR3 loop: CASSFPGEDTQYL. Written as DNA, the CDR3 is TGCGCCAGCAGCTTTCCAGGGGAAGATACGCAGTATCTT.

The chain is built from TRBV5-1 and TRBJ2-2; the D is unclear. Trimming removed 4 bases from V and 6 bases from J, with 16 bases in between. Germline CDR1 SGHRS, CDR2 YFSETQ. This CDR3 spans 15 amino acids. CDR3 loop: CASSTEPLSAGELFF. The DNA of the CDR3 is TGCGCCAGCAGCACCGAGCCCCTTAGTGCCGGGGAGCTGTTTTTT.

This chain links TRBV5-1 with TRBJ1-2; 9 nucleotides match TRBD1. Germline V CDR1 and CDR2: SGHRS, YFSETQ. V lost 5 bases, J lost 4 bases, and 21 bases stayed unmatched. CDR3 size: 19 residues. The CDR3 reads CASRDSGDRALVSFYGYTF. For the CDR3, the DNA is TGCGCCAGCAGGGACTCCGGGGACAGGGCTTTAGTATCCTTCTATGGCTACACCTTC.

The J gene is TRBJ1-1, the V gene TRBV6-5; D call uncertain. The CDR3 sequence is 15 residues long. Germline assignment: CDR1 MNHEY and CDR2 SVGAGI. V was trimmed by 5 bases and J by 6 bases, leaving 19 bases between them. DNA for the CDR3: TGTGCCAGCAGTCCCCAGCCGACGGTAATCGCTGAAGCTTTCTTT. It yields the protein CASSPQPTVIAEAFF.

The chain couples TRBV28 to TRBJ2-7; 8 bases agree with TRBD2. This CDR3 is 14 amino acids long. V dropped 6 bases and J dropped 0; count of bases not matched to a gene: 4. Germline CDR1 reads MDHEN; CDR2 reads SYDVKM. CDR3 in DNA: TGTGCCAGCAGGCCCGGGGGGGACTCCTACGAGCAGTACTTC. Protein: CASRPGGDSYEQYF.

CDR3 residues: CASQLVQGNTAFF. The CDR3 region has the DNA TGTGCCAGTCAACTGGTGCAGGGGAACACAGCTTTCTTT. V usage is TRBV6-5 and J usage is TRBJ1-1, with D possibly matching TRBD1 (6 bases). V was clipped by 9 bases and J by 10 bases, with 21 bases between them. Germline loops: CDR1 MNHEY, CDR2 SVGAGI. CDR3 length: 13 amino acids.

This clone was seen only once. The CDR3 reads CASSQELIITDTQYF. CDR3 sequence (DNA): TGCGCCAGCAGCCAAGAACTAATCATCACAGATACGCAGTATTTT. The chain is built from TRBV4-1 and TRBJ2-3; D is unclear. Germline-derived CDR1 and CDR2 are MGHRA and YSYEKL. This CDR3 is 15 amino acids long. V lost 0 bases and J 2 bases, leaving 9 bases between the germline ends.

The chain couples TRBV30 to TRBJ2-4; D ambiguous. The germline V gene encodes CDR1 GTSNPN and CDR2 SVGIG (reference sequence). Trimming stripped 0 bases from V and 0 bases from J, with 9 bases between. This CDR3 is 15 amino acids long. CDR3 sequence reads: CAWSVRPVAKNIQYF. CDR3 nucleotide sequence: TGTGCCTGGAGTGTAAGGCCTGTAGCCAAAAACATTCAGTACTTC.

A few counts support this clone. This chain uses TRBV5-6 with TRBJ1-1, with a weak D call TRBD1 (5 bases). CDR3 length: 13 amino acids. Germline assignment: CDR1 SGHDT and CDR2 YYEEEE. Trimming removed 4 bases at V and 8 bases at J, with 15 bases between. The CDR3 DNA sequence: TGTGCCAGCAGCCACAAGTGGACACAGGAAGCTTTCTTT. This codes for CASSHKWTQEAFF.

This clone was counted a few times. The CDR3 nucleotides read TGTGCCTCCGGGACTCTAATGGGGCAGCCCCAGCATTTT. This gives the protein CASGTLMGQPQHF. The chain combines TRBV6-1 with TRBJ1-5; maybe TRBD1 (5 bases). Germline CDR1 reads MNHNS; CDR2 reads SASEGT. This CDR3 is built from 13 residues. Trimming left V 11 bases short and J 7 bases short, with 18 bases between.

The rearrangement links TRBV18 to TRBJ1-1; no definite D call. CDR1 is KGHSH, CDR2 LQKENI, per germline. V shed 3 bases and J shed 0 bases, with 8 bases lying between them. CDR3 size: 14 residues. CDR3 protein: CASSPVTVNTEAFF. Written as DNA, the CDR3 is TGTGCCAGCTCACCCGTCACAGTGAACACTGAAGCTTTCTTT.

This clone was observed a handful of times. The V gene is TRBV29-1, the J gene TRBJ2-5, with D hard to call. Germline V gene sequence: CDR1 SQVTM, CDR2 ANQGSEA. The CDR3 extends over 10 amino acids. V was trimmed by 4 bases and J by 3 bases, leaving 3 bases between them. This CDR3 reads CSVAEETQYF. CDR3 DNA: TGCAGCGTTGCGGAAGAGACCCAGTACTTC.

Concerning this clone itself: Other DNA sequences in this specimen translate into the identical CDR3. This sequence joins TRBV27 and TRBJ1-4; D is perhaps TRBD1 (5 bases). Deletions cut 0 bases from V and 4 bases from J, with 9 bases between. CDR1 and CDR2 (germline): MNHEY, SMNVEV (reference sequence). CDR3 size: 15 residues. The CDR3 nucleotides read TGTGCCAGCAGTTTATCTGGGGGGGGTAATGAAAAACTGTTTTTT. Amino acids: CASSLSGGGNEKLFF.

In DNA form, the CDR3 reads TGTGCCAGAAGTATAAACGAACCCTCCTATAATTCACCCCTCCACTTT. Its translation: CARSINEPSYNSPLHF. The V gene is TRBV5-3, the J gene TRBJ1-6; D uncertain. TRBV5-3 is flagged as an ORF with uncertain function. V was shortened by 5 bases and J by 0 bases, with 12 bases between the two germline ends. CDR3 size: 16 residues.

In the case of this clone: Germline is not matched at one junction end, which may reflect a read error. The chain links TRBV5-4 to TRBJ2-1; D is undetermined. The CDR3 is made up of 13 amino acids. CDR1 and CDR2 from the germline V gene are SGHNT and YYREEE (reference sequence). The CDR3 DNA sequence: TGTGCCAGCAGTTTGGACTCCTACAATGAGCAGTTCTTC. Translation gives CASSLDSYNEQFF.

The V call is TRBV19, the J call TRBJ1-5; D uncertain. Between the trimmed V and J ends, which lost 0 bases and 4 bases, there was a span of 4 bases. The CDR3 runs to 13 residues. Looked up from germline, CDR1 is LNHDA and CDR2 is SQIVND (reference sequence). CDR3 coding DNA: TGTGCCAGTAGTATAGAAGGAAATCAGCCCCAGCATTTT. This translates into CASSIEGNQPQHF.

This sequence joins TRBV30 and TRBJ2-5; 12 positions agree with TRBD2. Germline CDR1 and CDR2: GTSNPN and SVGIG (reference sequence). V gave up 3 bases and J gave up 5 bases; unmatched junction bases: 4. The CDR3 extends over 14 amino acids. CDR3 residues: CAWRTSGSVETQYF. CDR3 nucleotides: TGTGCCTGGAGGACTAGCGGGAGTGTCGAGACCCAGTACTTC.

The rearrangement uses TRBV29-1 and TRBJ2-7, with 7 bases that match TRBD1. The CDR3 runs to 18 residues. CDR1 SQVTM and CDR2 ANQGSEA come from the germline V gene. The trim removed 4 bases at V and 2 bases at J, leaving 20 bases unmatched. The CDR3 protein is CSVAPTARLGQITYEQYF. The CDR3 region has the DNA TGCAGCGTTGCGCCCACAGCCCGCTTGGGACAGATCACCTACGAGCAGTACTTC.

This clone was seen a single time. V gene TRBV11-2 combines with J gene TRBJ1-1; 8 nucleotides line up with TRBD1. V dropped 5 bases and J dropped 3; count of bases not matched to a gene: 8. The germline V gene has CDR1 SGHAT and CDR2 FQNNGV. The CDR3 has 15 residues. The CDR3 DNA sequence: TGTGCCAGCAGCCCAATACAGGGGGGACACACTGAAGCTTTCTTT. This gives the protein CASSPIQGGHTEAFF.

The chain recombines TRBV4-2 with TRBJ2-6; the match to TRBD2 covers 8 bases. Trimming cost V 0 bases and J 0 bases; bases outside gene matches: 7. CDR3 length equals 19 residues. CDR1 and CDR2 from the germline V gene are LGHNA and YNFKEQ. DNA of the CDR3: TGTGCCAGCAGCCAAGATTGGGCGGGGGGTGACTCTGGGGCCAACGTCCTGACTTTC. This codes for CASSQDWAGGDSGANVLTF.

This chain joins TRBV30 and TRBJ2-2; TRBD1 might be the D (6 bases). CDR3 size: 11 residues. Deletions cut 7 bases from V and 5 bases from J, with 8 bases between. Germline loops: CDR1 GTSNPN, CDR2 SVGIG (reference sequence). The CDR3 loop reads CASQGTGELFF. The CDR3 DNA is TGTGCCTCCCAGGGGACCGGGGAGCTGTTTTTT.

This chain's CDR3 is CASGTVTEAFF. The DNA of the CDR3 is TGTGCCAGTGGGACAGTCACTGAAGCTTTCTTT. The chain uses TRBV25-1 and TRBJ1-1, with TRBD1 matching over 7 bases. The CDR3 loop spans 11 amino acids. Germline V lookup: CDR1 MGHDK, CDR2 SYGVNS. The V and J ends lost 9 bases and 4 bases, in that order; junction bases with no gene match: 2.

The genes are TRBV7-9 and TRBJ2-3; D is perhaps TRBD2 (6 bases). The V and J ends lost 2 bases and 0 bases respectively, with 18 bases between them. Germline CDR1 SEHNR, CDR2 FQNEAQ (reference sequence). The CDR3 covers 18 residues. In nucleotides, the CDR3 is TGTGCCAGCAGCTTAACCGGGGGAGAACACCTTAGCACAGATACGCAGTATTTT. It yields the protein CASSLTGGEHLSTDTQYF.

This chain connects TRBV5-1 to TRBJ2-7, with 13 bases matching TRBD2. The CDR3 consists of 15 residues. The germline CDR1 and CDR2 sequences are SGHRS and YFSETQ. Germline trimming cut 4 bases from V and 6 bases from J; bases unmatched to any gene: 7. The CDR3 here is CASSQPGLAGTEQYF. The CDR3 bases are TGCGCCAGCAGCCAGCCGGGACTAGCGGGAACCGAGCAGTACTTC.

CDR3 in amino acids: CASATTGTYYEQYF. CDR3 nucleotides: TGCGCCAGCGCTACGACCGGGACGTACTACGAGCAGTACTTC. The chain carries TRBV5-1 and TRBJ2-7; either TRBD1 or TRBD2 may fit D (5 bases each). The CDR3 is made up of 14 amino acids. Germline values: CDR1 SGHRS, CDR2 YFSETQ. V dropped 7 bases and J dropped 3 bases, with 17 bases sitting between them.